This T cell receptor beta chain was identified during a study of blood T cell repertoires in COVID-19. Study in general: Both acute and convalescent COVID-19 samples were obtained from the United States, Italy and Spain.

The ends were cut back, 5 bases at V and 5 bases at J, with 17 bases in the middle. Germline CDR1 reads SGHNT; CDR2 reads YENEEA. The CDR3 contains 15 residues. Assay used: immunoSEQ multiplex PCR; TCRdb lists only in-frame clones, some missing. This table holds roughly 240,000 clones, roughly 86% found once. The clonotype originates from a woman in her twenties or thirties who had recovered from COVID-19. Sequenced material: peripheral blood. The J gene is TRBJ2-3, the V gene TRBV11-3, with D maybe TRBD1 (6 bases). For the CDR3, the DNA is TGTGCCAGCAGCACAGGGATTGGGGCCCAAGATACGCAGTATTTT. Translating it yields CASSTGIGAQDTQYF. The variable domain in full, completed from reference TRBV11-3 and TRBJ2-3, reads EAGVVQSPRYKIIEKKQPVAFWCNPISGHNTLYWYLQNLGQGPELLIRYENEEAVDDSQLPKDRFSAERLKGVDSTLKIQPAELGDSAVYLCASSTGIGAQDTQYFGPGTRLTVL.